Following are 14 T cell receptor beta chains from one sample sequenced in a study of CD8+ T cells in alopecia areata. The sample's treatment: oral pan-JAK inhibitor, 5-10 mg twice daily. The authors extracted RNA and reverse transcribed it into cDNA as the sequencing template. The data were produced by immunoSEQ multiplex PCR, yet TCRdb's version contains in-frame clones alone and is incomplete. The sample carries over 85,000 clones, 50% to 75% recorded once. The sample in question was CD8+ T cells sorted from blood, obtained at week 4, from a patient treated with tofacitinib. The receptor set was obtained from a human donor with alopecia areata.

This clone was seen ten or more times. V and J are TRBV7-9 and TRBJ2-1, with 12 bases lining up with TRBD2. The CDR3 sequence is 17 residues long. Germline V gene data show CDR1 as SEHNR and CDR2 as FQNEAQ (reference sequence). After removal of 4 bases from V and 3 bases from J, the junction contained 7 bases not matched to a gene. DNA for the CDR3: TGTGCCAGCAGCTCTGGACTAGCGGGGATAGACTACAATGAGCAGTTCTTC. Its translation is CASSSGLAGIDYNEQFF.

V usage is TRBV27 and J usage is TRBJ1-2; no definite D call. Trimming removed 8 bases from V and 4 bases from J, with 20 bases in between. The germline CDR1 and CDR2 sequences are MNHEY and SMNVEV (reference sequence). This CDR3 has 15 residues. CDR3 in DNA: TGTGCCAGCTTCGGTCGGGCAGGCGTTATCTATGGCTACACCTTC. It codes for CASFGRAGVIYGYTF.

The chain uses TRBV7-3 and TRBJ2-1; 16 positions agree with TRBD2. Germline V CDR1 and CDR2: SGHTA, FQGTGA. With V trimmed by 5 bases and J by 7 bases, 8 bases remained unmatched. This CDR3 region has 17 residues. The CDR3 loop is CASSPGLAGGLRNEQFF. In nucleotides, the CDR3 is TGTGCCAGCAGCCCGGGACTAGCGGGGGGGTTGCGGAATGAGCAGTTCTTC.

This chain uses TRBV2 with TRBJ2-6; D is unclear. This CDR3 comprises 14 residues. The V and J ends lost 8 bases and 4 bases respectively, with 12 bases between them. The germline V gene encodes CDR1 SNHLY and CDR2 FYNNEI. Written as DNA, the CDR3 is TGTGCCAGCCATCAAATAACCGGGGCCAACGTCCTGACTTTC. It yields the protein CASHQITGANVLTF.

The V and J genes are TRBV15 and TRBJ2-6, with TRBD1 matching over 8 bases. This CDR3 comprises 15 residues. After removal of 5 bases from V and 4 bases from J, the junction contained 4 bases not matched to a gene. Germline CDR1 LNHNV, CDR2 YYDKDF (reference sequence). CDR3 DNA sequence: TGTGCCACCAGCGGACAGGGCTCCGGGGCCAACGTCCTGACTTTC. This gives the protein CATSGQGSGANVLTF.

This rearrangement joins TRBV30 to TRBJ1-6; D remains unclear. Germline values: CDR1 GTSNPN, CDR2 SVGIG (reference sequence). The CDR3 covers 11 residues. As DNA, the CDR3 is TGTGCTGAAGGTCCCGGGCCACCCCTCCACTTT. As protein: CAEGPGPPLHF.

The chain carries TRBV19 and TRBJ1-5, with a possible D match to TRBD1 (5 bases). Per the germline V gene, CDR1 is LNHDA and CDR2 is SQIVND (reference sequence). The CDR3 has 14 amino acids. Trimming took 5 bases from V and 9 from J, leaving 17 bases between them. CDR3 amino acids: CASSSWTPKWPQHF. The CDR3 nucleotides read TGTGCCAGTAGTTCATGGACACCGAAGTGGCCCCAGCATTTT.

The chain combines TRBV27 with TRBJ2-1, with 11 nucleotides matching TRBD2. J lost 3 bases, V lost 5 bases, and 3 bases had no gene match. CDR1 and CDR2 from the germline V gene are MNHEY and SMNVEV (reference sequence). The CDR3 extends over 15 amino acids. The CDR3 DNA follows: TGTGCCAGCAGTCCCGGGACTAGCGGCTACAATGAGCAGTTCTTC. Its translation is CASSPGTSGYNEQFF.

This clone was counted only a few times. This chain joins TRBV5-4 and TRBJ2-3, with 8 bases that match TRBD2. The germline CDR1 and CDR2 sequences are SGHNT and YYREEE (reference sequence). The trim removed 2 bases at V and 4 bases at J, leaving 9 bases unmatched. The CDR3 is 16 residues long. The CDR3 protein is CASSLFGSGAADTQYF. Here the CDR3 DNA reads TGTGCCAGCAGCTTATTCGGTAGCGGGGCAGCAGATACGCAGTATTTT.

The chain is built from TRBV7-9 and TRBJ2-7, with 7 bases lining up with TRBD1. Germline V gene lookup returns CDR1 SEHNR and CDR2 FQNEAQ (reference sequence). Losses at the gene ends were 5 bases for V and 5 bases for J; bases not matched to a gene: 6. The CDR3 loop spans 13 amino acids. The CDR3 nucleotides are TGTGCCAGCAGCGACCGGGACAGACACGAGCAGTACTTC. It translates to CASSDRDRHEQYF.

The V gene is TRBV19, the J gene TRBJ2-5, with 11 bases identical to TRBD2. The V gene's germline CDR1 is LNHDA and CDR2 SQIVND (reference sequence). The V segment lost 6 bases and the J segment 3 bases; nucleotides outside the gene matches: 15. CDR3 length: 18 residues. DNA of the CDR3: TGTGCCAGTAGCCCCCGGCGGCTAGCGGGAGGTGTAGAAGAGACCCAGTACTTC. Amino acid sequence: CASSPRRLAGGVEETQYF.

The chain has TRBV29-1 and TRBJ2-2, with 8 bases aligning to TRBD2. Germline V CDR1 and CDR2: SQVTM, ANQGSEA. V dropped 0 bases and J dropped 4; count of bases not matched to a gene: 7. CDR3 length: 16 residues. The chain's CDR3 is CSVEEASGGITGELFF. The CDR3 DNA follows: TGCAGCGTTGAAGAGGCCAGCGGGGGAATCACCGGGGAGCTGTTTTTT.

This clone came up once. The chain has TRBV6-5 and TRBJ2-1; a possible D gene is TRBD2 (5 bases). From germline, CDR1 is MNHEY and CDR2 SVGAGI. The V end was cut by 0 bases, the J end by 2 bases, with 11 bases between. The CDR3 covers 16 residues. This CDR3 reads CASSYSIAGTYNEQFF. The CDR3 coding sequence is TGTGCCAGCAGTTACTCGATCGCCGGGACCTACAATGAGCAGTTCTTC.

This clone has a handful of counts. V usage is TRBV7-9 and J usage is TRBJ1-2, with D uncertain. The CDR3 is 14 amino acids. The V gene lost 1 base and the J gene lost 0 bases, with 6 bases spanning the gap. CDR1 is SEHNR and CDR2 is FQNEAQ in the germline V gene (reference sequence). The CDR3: CASSLDGPNYGYTF. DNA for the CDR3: TGTGCCAGCAGCTTAGACGGTCCTAACTATGGCTACACCTTC.